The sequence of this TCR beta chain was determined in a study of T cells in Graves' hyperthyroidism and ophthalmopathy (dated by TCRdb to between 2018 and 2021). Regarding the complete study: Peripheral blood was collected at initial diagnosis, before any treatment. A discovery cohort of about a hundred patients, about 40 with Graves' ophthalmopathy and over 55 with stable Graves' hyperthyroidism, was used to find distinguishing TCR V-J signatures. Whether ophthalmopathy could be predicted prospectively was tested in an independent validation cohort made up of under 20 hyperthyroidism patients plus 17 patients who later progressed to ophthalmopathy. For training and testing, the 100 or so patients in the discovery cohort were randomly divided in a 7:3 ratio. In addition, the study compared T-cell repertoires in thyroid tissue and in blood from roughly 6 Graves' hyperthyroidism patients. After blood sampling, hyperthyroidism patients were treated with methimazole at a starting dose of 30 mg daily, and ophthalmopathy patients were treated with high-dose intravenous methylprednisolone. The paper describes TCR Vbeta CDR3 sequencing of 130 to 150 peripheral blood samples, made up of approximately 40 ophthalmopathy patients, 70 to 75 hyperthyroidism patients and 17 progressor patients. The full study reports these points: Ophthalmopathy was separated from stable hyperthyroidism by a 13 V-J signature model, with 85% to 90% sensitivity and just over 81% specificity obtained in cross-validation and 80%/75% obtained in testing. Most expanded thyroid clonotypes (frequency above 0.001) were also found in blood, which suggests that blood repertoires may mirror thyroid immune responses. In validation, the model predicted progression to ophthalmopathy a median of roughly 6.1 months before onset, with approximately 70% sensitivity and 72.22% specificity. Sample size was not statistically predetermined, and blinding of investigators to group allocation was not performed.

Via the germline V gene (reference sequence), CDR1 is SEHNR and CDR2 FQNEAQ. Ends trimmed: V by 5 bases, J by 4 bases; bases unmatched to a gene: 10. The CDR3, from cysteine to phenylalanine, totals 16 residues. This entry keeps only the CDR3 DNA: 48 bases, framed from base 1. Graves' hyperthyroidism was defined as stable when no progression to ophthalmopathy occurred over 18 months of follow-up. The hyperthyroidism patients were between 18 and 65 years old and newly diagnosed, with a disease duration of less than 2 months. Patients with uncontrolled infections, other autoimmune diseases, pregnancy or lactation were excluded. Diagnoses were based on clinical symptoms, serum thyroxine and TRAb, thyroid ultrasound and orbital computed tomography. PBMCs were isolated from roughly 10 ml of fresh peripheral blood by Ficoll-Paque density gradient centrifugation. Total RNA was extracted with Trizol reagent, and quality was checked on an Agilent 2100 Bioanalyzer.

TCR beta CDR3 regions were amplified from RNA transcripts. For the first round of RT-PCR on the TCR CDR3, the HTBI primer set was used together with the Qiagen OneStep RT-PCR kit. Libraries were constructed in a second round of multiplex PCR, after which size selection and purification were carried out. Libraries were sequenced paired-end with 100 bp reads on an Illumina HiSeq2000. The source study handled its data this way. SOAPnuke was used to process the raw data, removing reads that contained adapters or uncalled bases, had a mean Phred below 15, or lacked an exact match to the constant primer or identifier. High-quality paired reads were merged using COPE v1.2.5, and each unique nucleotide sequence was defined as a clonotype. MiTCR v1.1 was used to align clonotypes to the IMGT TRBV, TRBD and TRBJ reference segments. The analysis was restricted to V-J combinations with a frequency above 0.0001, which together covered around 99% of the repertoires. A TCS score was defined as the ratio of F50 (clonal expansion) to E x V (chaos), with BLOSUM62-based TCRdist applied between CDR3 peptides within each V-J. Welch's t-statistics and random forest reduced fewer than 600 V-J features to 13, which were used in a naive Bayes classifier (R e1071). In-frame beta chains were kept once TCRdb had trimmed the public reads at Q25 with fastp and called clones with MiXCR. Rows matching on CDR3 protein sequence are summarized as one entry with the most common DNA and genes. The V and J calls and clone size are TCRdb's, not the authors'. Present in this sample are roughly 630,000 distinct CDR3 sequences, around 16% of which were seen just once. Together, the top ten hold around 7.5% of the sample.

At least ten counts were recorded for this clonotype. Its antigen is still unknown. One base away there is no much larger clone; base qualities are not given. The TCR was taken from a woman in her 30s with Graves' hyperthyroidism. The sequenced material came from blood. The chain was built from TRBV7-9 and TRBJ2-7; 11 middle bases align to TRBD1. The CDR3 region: CASSPPGQGDTYEQYF. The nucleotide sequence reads TGTGCCAGCAGCCCCCCGGGACAGGGGGATACGTACGAGCAGTACTTC.